Presented here are 9 T cell receptor beta chains from one specimen sequenced in a study of blood T cells in healthy people across ages. PCR was performed a second time for about 7 to 12 cycles using a sample-barcoded 5' primer and a J-beta primer mix. TCRdb reprocessed the 5' RACE reads with MiXCR, giving one entry per CDR3 protein. The sample has roughly 700,000 distinct CDR3 sequences; around half are singletons. Sequencing was performed on blood. The origin of the receptors is a woman aged 55-69 years in good health.

The rearrangement joins TRBV18 to TRBJ2-3; 7 bases fit TRBD1. Germline V gene lookup returns CDR1 KGHSH and CDR2 LQKENI. CDR3 length equals 17 residues. The trim removed 8 bases at V and 2 bases at J, leaving 16 bases unmatched. The CDR3 region is CASSDRALTSFTDTQYF. CDR3 bases: TGTGCCAGCAGCGACAGGGCTCTCACCTCCTTCACAGATACGCAGTATTTT. Full variable domain (rest looked up from reference TRBV18 and TRBJ2-3): NAGVMQNPRHLVRRRGQEARLRCSPMKGHSHVYWYRQLPEEGLKFMVYLQKENIIDESGMPKERFSAEFPKEGPSILRIQQVVRGDSAAYFCASSDRALTSFTDTQYFGPGTRLTVL.

V is TRBV7-8 and J is TRBJ2-7; 9 nucleotides match TRBD2. The CDR3 is made up of 22 amino acids. With 1 base clipped from V and 3 bases from J, the junction kept 25 bases outside the gene matches. CDR1 is SGHVS, CDR2 FQNEAQ, per germline. CDR3 DNA sequence: TGTGCCAGCAGCTTAGTATTCTGGCTAGCGGGAAGGCGAGGCACGGGGAGCTACGAGCAGTACTTC. It yields the protein CASSLVFWLAGRRGTGSYEQYF.

The chain is built from TRBV6-5 and TRBJ2-5; D may correspond to TRBD1 or TRBD2 (6 bases each). Germline V gene data show CDR1 as MNHEY and CDR2 as SVGAGI. The CDR3 has 15 residues. The V end was cut by 7 bases, the J end by 11 bases, with 26 bases between. The CDR3 loop is CASTVDRSGHNEQYF. The DNA of the CDR3 is TGTGCCAGCACAGTCGACAGGAGCGGGCACAATGAGCAGTACTTC.

This clonotype was detected a few times. The V gene is TRBV15, the J gene TRBJ2-5, with 9 bases lining up with TRBD1. The germline V gene has CDR1 LNHNV and CDR2 YYDKDF (reference sequence). The CDR3 sequence is 16 residues long. Trimming removed 2 bases from V and 5 bases from J; junction bases left unmatched: 9. The CDR3 is CATSRKRDRVGETQYF. CDR3 nucleotide sequence: TGTGCCACCAGCAGAAAAAGGGACAGGGTGGGGGAGACCCAGTACTTC.

Ten or more counts support this clonotype. The gene calls are TRBV29-1 and TRBJ2-7, with unresolved D. CDR1 and CDR2 (germline): SQVTM, ANQGSEA. V lost 4 bases, J lost 0 bases, and 7 bases lay in between. The CDR3 has 12 amino acids. The CDR3 spells CSVVGGSYEQYF. Here the CDR3 DNA reads TGCAGCGTTGTGGGCGGCTCCTACGAGCAGTACTTC.

This clonotype was seen at least ten times. The chain links TRBV20-1 to TRBJ2-1; perhaps TRBD2 as D (5 bases). Trimming removed 8 bases from V and 2 bases from J, with 13 bases in between. Germline loops: CDR1 DFQATT, CDR2 SNEGSKA (reference sequence). The CDR3 runs to 13 residues. DNA for the CDR3: TGCAGTCCGAGCGGACCTCCCTACAATGAGCAGTTCTTC. This gives the protein CSPSGPPYNEQFF.

This chain connects TRBV10-3 to TRBJ2-7; no firm D call. Trimming removed 10 bases at V and 4 bases at J, with 17 bases between. Looked up from germline, CDR1 is ENHRY and CDR2 is SYGVKD. The CDR3 is 13 residues long. DNA for the CDR3: TGTGCCACGGGCGAGTTGAATAGTTACGAGCAGTACTTC. Its protein product is CATGELNSYEQYF.

This sequence joins TRBV7-9 and TRBJ1-4; 8 bases are a match to TRBD1. From germline, CDR1 is SEHNR and CDR2 FQNEAQ (reference sequence). CDR3 length equals 14 residues. V was clipped by 5 bases and J by 4 bases; unmatched bases: 3. In nucleotides, the CDR3 is TGTGCCAGCAGCCCGGGACAGGATAATGAAAAACTGTTTTTT. Its translation: CASSPGQDNEKLFF.

This clonotype was seen repeatedly, ten times or more. The chain is built from TRBV20-1 and TRBJ2-1, with D perhaps matching TRBD1 or TRBD2 (6 bases each). The CDR3 covers 15 residues. The germline V gene has CDR1 DFQATT and CDR2 SNEGSKA (reference sequence). V was trimmed by 5 bases and J by 6 bases, leaving 20 bases between them. The CDR3 region has the DNA TGCAGTGCTGCACCCGGGGGCGGGTTGGTCAATGAGCAGTTCTTC. Amino acid sequence: CSAAPGGGLVNEQFF.